Only a few counts were recorded for the clone carrying this T cell receptor (beta chain). The sample is drawn from a study of T-cell reconstitution after alpha-beta-depleted transplantation in children. CDR1 and CDR2 from the germline V gene are SGHDT and YYEEEE. V was shortened by 1 base and J by 1 base, with 11 bases between the two germline ends. The CDR3 runs 15 residues. Unique molecular identifiers featured in how the TCRbeta library was prepared. TCRdb re-called the PCR reads through MiXCR, storing one row per CDR3 protein. The table has a few hundred thousand distinct CDR3 sequences, roughly 27% seen once.

This receptor was obtained from a boy in the first two years of life with Wiskott-Aldrich syndrome, due to receive a stem cell transplant. Here the sequenced sample was PBMCs, taken before TCRalphabeta/CD19-depleted stem cell transplant. The V and J genes are TRBV5-6 and TRBJ2-5; tentative D call: TRBD1 (5 bases). The CDR3 here is CASSLLFRAQETQYF. The CDR3 DNA is TGTGCCAGCAGCTTGTTGTTCAGGGCCCAAGAGACCCAGTACTTC.